There are many counts of the clone carrying this T cell receptor beta chain. The antigen remains undetermined. RNA served as the template for amplifying TCR beta CDR3 regions. An initial RT-PCR round employing HTBI primers preceded a second-round multiplex PCR. A single record per CDR3 protein comes from TCRdb applying MiXCR to the multiplex PCR reads. Among a few hundred thousand distinct CDR3 sequences listed, approximately 18% were seen once. This record belongs to a study of Graves' ophthalmopathy and Graves' hyperthyroidism. Notes on the study in general: An approximately 83% specificity and around 89% sensitivity were achieved by a 13-signature model that separated ophthalmopathy from stable hyperthyroidism. The model predicted ophthalmopathy progression with 70.59% sensitivity and 72% to 85% specificity.

Hyperthyroidism patients were newly diagnosed, under 2 months' duration, aged 18 to 65. Other autoimmune diseases, uncontrolled infections, pregnancy or lactation led to the exclusion of patients. Germline-derived CDR1 and CDR2 are GTSNPN and SVGIG (reference sequence). J gave up 3 bases and V 3 bases, and 10 bases lay outside the gene matches. This CDR3 is built from 15 residues. This clonotype was obtained from an adult woman with stable Graves' hyperthyroidism. V is TRBV30 and J is TRBJ2-5; 7 bases are a match to TRBD1. Material: peripheral blood. The CDR3 is CAWRPSRTGKETQYF. CDR3 nucleotides: TGTGCCTGGAGGCCCTCGAGGACAGGCAAAGAGACCCAGTACTTC.